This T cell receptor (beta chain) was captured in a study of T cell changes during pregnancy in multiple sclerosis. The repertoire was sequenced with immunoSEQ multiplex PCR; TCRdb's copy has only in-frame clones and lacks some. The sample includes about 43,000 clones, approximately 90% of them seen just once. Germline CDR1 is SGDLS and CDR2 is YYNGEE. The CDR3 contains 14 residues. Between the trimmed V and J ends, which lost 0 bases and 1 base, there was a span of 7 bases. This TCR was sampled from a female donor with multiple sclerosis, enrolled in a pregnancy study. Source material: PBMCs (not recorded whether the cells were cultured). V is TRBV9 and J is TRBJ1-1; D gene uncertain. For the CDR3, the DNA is TGTGCCAGCAGCGTAGAAACAGAGAACACTGAAGCTTTCTTT. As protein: CASSVETENTEAFF. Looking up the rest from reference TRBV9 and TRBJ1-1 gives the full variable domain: DSGVTQTPKHLITATGQRVTLRCSPRSGDLSVYWYQQSLDQGLQFLIQYYNGEERAKGNILERFSAQQFPDLHSELNLSSLELGDSALYFCASSVETENTEAFFGQGTRLTVV.